This T cell receptor (beta chain) was captured by sequencing in a study of blood T cell repertoires in COVID-19. The overall study: Researchers got acute and convalescent COVID-19 samples from the United States, Italy and Spain.

The germline CDR1 and CDR2 sequences are DFQATT and SNEGSKA (reference sequence). The CDR3 is 15 amino acids. V gave up 3 bases and J gave up 7 bases; unmatched junction bases: 14. The data were produced by immunoSEQ multiplex PCR, yet TCRdb's version contains in-frame clones alone and is incomplete. Of under 150,000 clones listed, roughly 84% are singletons. Sequenced sample: peripheral blood. The chain couples TRBV20-1 to TRBJ2-7, with 8 bases that match TRBD2. The clonotype was recovered from a woman aged 80 or over with acute or convalescent COVID-19. CDR3 in amino acids: CSASPPGGRTGEQYF. For the CDR3, the DNA is TGCAGTGCTAGTCCCCCGGGGGGGAGGACGGGGGAGCAGTACTTC.